Detailed here is one TCR beta chain. This sample was included in a study of blood T cell repertoires in COVID-19. Overall study context: Spain, Italy and the United States supplied samples that represented acute and convalescent COVID-19. In each case, the material was cDNA or gDNA derived from T cells, B-cell-depleted T cells, or PBMCs.

Original processing methods: How many nucleated cells were present was estimated from reference gene primer amplification. This table comes from immunoSEQ multiplex PCR, and its TCRdb copy is limited to in-frame clones, with some not included. D and trimming come from the DNA, and the V and J calls and clone size come from that table. Here the sample spans approximately 4,900 clones, around 86% being singletons. Germline lookup yields CDR1 DFQATT and CDR2 SNEGSKA (reference sequence). V lost 6 bases, J lost 14 bases, and 14 bases lay in between. CDR3 length: 10 residues. The origin of this receptor is a human donor in a cohort sampled during active COVID-19. What was sequenced was peripheral blood. The V gene is TRBV20-1, the J gene TRBJ2-1; D might be TRBD1 (6 bases). The CDR3 is CSAEGDMEFF. The CDR3 nucleotides are TGCAGTGCAGAGGGGGACATGGAGTTCTTC.